Sequencing of this TCR beta chain was carried out in a study of shared clonotypes between healthy human individuals. Every contributor of samples was a Caucasian grown-up residing in Nashville, Tennessee. Worth noting for this clone: Its antigen is unknown.

Findings and limits, study-wide: Sampling included only blood; tissue repertoires likely differ. The naive CD4 repertoires of a few donors were compared, and around 4.9% of clonotypes were shared.

The assay was immunoSEQ multiplex PCR, and TCRdb's table has in-frame clones only and misses some. Among just under 350,000 clones listed, 73% were seen once. This sequence was found in a man aged 30 to 39 in good health. The sequenced material came from memory CD4+ T cells sorted from blood. Subset reported: CD45RA-negative fraction.

For the CDR3, the DNA is TGTGCCAGCAGCTCCGACAGGGAATTCAATGAGCAGTTCTTC. Protein sequence: CASSSDREFNEQFF. The chain links TRBV5-5 to TRBJ2-1; 7 bases agree with TRBD1. The length of the CDR3 is 14 residues. CDR1 is SGHKS, CDR2 YYEKEE, per germline (reference sequence). The trim removed 3 bases at V and 6 bases at J, leaving 6 bases unmatched.